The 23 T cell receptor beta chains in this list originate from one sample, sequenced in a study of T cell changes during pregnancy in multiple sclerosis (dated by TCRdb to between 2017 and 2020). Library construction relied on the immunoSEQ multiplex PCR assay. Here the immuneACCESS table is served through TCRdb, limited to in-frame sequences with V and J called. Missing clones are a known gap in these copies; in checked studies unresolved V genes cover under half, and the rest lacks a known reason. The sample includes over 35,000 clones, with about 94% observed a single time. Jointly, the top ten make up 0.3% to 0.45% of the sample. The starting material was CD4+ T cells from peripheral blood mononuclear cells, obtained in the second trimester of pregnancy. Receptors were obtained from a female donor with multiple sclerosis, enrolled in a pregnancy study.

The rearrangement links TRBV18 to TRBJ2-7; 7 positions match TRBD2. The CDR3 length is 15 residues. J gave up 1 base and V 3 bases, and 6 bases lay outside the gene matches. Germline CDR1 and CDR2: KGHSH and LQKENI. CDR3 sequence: CASSPSFGGSYEQYF. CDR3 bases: TGTGCCAGCTCACCGAGCTTCGGGGGGTCCTACGAGCAGTACTTC.

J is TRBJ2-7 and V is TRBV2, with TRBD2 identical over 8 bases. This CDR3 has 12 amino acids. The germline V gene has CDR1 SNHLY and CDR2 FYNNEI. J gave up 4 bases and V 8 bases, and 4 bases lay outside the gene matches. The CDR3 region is CASGPGGYEQYF. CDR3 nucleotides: TGTGCCAGCGGCCCGGGGGGGTACGAGCAGTACTTC.

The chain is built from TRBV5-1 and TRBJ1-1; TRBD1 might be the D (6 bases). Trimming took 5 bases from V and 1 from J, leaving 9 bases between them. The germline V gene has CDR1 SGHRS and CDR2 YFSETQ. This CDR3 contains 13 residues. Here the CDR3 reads CASSSQGNTEAFF. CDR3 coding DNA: TGCGCCAGCAGTTCACAGGGGAACACTGAAGCTTTCTTT.

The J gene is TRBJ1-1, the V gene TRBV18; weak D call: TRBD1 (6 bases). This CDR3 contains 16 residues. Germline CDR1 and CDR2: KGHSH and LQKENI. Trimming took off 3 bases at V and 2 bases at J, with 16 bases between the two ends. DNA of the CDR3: TGTGCCAGCTCACCGCTAGGACAGAAAATTAACACTGAAGCTTTCTTT. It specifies CASSPLGQKINTEAFF.

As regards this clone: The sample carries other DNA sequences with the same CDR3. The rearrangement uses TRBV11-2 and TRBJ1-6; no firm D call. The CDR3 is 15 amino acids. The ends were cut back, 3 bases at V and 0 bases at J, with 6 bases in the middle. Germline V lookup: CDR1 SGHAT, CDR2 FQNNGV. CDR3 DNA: TGTGCCAGCAGCTTGGGGAGCTCCTATAATTCACCCCTCCACTTT. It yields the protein CASSLGSSYNSPLHF.

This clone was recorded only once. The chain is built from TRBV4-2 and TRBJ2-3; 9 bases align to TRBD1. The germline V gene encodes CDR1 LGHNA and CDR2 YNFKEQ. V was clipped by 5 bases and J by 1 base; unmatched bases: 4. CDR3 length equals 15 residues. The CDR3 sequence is CASSSNRGRTDTQYF. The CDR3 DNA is TGTGCCAGCAGCAGTAACAGGGGGCGCACAGATACGCAGTATTTT.

CDR3 DNA: TGTGCCAGCAGCCAAGGAGGTGTGACCCAGTACTTC. Translation: CASSQGGVTQYF. The V and J genes are TRBV14 and TRBJ2-5; no definite D call. With 1 base removed from V and 7 bases from J, the gap between germline ends came to 7 bases. Looked up from germline, CDR1 is SGHDN and CDR2 is FVKESK. This CDR3 has 12 residues.

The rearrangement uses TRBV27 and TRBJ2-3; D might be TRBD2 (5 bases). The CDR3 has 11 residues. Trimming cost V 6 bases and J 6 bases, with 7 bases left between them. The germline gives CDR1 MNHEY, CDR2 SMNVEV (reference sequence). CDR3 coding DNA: TGTGCCAGCAGGGGAGTGGATACGCAGTATTTT. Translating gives CASRGVDTQYF.

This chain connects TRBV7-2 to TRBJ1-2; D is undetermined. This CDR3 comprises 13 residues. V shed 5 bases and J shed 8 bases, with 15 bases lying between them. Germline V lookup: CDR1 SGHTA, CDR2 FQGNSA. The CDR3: CASSPDMAGGYTF. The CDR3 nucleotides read TGTGCCAGCAGCCCCGATATGGCTGGCGGCTACACCTTC. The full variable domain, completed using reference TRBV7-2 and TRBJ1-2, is GAGVSQSPSNKVTEKGKDVELRCDPISGHTALYWYRQSLGQGLEFLIYFQGNSAPDKSGLPSDRFSAERTGGSVSTLTIQRTQQEDSAVYLCASSPDMAGGYTFGSGTRLTVV.

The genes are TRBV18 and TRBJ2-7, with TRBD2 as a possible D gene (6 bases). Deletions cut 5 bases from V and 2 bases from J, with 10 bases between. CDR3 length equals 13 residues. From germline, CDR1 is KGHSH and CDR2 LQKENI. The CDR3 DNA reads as TGTGCCAGCTCAGGAGGGAGTGCCTACGAGCAGTACTTC. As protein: CASSGGSAYEQYF.

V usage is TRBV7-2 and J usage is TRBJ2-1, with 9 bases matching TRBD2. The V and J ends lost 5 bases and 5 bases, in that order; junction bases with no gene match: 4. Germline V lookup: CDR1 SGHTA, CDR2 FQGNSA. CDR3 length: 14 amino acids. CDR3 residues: CASSQAGGHNEQFF. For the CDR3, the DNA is TGTGCCAGCAGCCAAGCGGGGGGCCACAATGAGCAGTTCTTC.

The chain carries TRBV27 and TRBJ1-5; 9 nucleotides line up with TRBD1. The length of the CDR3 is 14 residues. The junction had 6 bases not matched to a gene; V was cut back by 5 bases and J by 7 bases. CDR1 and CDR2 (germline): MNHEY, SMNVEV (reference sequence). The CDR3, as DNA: TGTGCCAGCAGTACACCGGGACAGGGACAGCCCCAGCATTTT. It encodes CASSTPGQGQPQHF.

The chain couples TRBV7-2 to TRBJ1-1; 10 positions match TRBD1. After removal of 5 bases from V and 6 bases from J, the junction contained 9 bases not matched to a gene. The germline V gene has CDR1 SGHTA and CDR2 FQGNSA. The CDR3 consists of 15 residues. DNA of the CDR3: TGTGCCAGCAGCCGAACCGGGACAGGGGCGGCTGAAGCTTTCTTT. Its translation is CASSRTGTGAAEAFF. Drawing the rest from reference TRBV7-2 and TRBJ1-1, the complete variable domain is GAGVSQSPSNKVTEKGKDVELRCDPISGHTALYWYRQSLGQGLEFLIYFQGNSAPDKSGLPSDRFSAERTGGSVSTLTIQRTQQEDSAVYLCASSRTGTGAAEAFFGQGTRLTVV.

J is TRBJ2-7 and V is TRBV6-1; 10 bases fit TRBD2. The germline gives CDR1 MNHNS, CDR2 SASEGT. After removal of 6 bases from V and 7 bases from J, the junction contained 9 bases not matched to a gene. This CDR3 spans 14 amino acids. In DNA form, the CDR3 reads TGTGCCAGCAGCGGACTAGCGGTTCAGGGGGAGCAGTACTTC. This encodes CASSGLAVQGEQYF.

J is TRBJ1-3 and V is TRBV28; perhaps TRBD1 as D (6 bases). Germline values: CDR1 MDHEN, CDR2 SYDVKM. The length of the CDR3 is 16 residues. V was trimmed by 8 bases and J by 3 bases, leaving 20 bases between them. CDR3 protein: CASLPAGTNLGNTIYF. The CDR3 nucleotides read TGTGCCAGCCTCCCGGCCGGGACAAATCTTGGAAACACCATATATTTT. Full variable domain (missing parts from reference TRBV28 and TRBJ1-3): DVKVTQSSRYLVKRTGEKVFLECVQDMDHENMFWYRQDPGLGLRLIYFSYDVKMKEKGDIPEGYSVSREKKERFSLILESASTNQTSMYLCASLPAGTNLGNTIYFGEGSWLTVV.

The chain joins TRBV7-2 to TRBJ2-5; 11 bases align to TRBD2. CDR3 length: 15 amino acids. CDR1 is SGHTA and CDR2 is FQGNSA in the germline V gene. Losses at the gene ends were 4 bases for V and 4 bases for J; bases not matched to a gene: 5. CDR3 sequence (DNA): TGTGCCAGCAGCTCTACAGGACTAGCGGGAGAGACCCAGTACTTC. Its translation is CASSSTGLAGETQYF.

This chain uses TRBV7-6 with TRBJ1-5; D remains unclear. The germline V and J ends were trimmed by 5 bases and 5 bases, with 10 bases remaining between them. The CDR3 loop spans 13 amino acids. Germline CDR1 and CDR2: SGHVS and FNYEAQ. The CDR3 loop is CASSIQRDQPQHF. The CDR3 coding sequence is TGTGCCAGCAGCATTCAGCGAGATCAGCCCCAGCATTTT.

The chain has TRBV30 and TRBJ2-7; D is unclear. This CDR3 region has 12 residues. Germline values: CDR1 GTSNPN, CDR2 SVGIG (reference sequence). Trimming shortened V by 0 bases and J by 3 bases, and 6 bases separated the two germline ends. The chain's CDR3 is CAWSVNSYEQYF. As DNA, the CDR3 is TGTGCCTGGAGTGTCAACAGCTACGAGCAGTACTTC.

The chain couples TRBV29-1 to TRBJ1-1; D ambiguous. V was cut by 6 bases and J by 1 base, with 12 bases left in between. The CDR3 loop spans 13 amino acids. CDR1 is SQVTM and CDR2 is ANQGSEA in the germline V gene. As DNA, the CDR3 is TGCAGCGTACTGTTTCAGGCGAACACTGAAGCTTTCTTT. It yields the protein CSVLFQANTEAFF.

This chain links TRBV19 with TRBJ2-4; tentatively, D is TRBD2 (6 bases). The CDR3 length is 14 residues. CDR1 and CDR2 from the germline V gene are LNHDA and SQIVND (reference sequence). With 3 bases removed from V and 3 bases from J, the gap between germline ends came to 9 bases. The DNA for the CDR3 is TGTGCCAGTAGTATTCCCGGGGGCAAAAACATTCAGTACTTC. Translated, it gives CASSIPGGKNIQYF. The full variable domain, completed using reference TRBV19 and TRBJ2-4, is DGGITQSPKYLFRKEGQNVTLSCEQNLNHDAMYWYRQDPGQGLRLIYYSQIVNDFQKGDIAEGYSVSREKKESFPLTVTSAQKNPTAFYLCASSIPGGKNIQYFGAGTRLSVL.

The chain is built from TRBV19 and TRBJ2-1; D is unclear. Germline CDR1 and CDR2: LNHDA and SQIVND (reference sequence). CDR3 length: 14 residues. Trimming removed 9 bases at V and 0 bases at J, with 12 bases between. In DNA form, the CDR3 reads TGTGCCAGCACGCGGAGCAGCTCCTACAATGAGCAGTTCTTC. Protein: CASTRSSSYNEQFF.

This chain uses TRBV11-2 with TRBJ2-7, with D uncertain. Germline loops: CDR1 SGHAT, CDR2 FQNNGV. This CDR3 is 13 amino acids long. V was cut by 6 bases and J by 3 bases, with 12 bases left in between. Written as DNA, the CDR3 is TGTGCCAGCAGTGTATCCTTAAACTACGAGCAGTACTTC. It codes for CASSVSLNYEQYF. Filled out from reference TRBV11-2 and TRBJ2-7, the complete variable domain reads EAGVAQSPRYKIIEKRQSVAFWCNPISGHATLYWYQQILGQGPKLLIQFQNNGVVDDSQLPKDRFSAERLKGVDSTLKIQPAKLEDSAVYLCASSVSLNYEQYFGPGTRLTVT.

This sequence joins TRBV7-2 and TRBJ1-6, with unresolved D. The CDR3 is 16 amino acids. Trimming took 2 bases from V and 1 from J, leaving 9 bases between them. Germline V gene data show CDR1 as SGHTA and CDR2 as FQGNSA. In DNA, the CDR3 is TGTGCCAGCAGCTTACAGGCTTTATCCTATAATTCACCCCTCCACTTT. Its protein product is CASSLQALSYNSPLHF.